The rows below give T cell receptor beta chains drawn from one sample of a study of early T cells in non-severe SARS-CoV-2 infection. TCRdb redid the calling of the 5' RACE reads with MiXCR, one entry per CDR3 protein. The repertoire consists of about 100,000 distinct CDR3 sequences, with less than 15% occurring once and the leading ten covering around 2%. The source material was whole blood. All receptors derive from an adult who was a healthcare worker with PCR-confirmed SARS-CoV-2 infection or an uninfected control (not recorded which). The CDR3 runs from the conserved cysteine through the conserved F or W. Each record gives: CDR3 length, J gene, D gene, clone size, V gene, CDR3 protein. A D gene is named only where the DNA matches it firmly. Rows may omit the clone size; those that give it use once, few, many or a size class.

cdr3_length: 13
j_call: TRBJ2-3
d_call: .
clone_size: few
v_call: TRBV29-1
cdr3_aa: CSVSPYGTDTQYF

cdr3_length: 13
j_call: TRBJ1-1
d_call: .
clone_size: many
v_call: TRBV7-3
cdr3_aa: CASSWQGGTEAFF

cdr3_length: 18
j_call: TRBJ2-6
d_call: TRBD1
clone_size: many
v_call: TRBV2
cdr3_aa: CASSEFGQGVAGANVLTF

cdr3_length: 13
j_call: TRBJ2-2
d_call: .
clone_size: .
v_call: TRBV10-2
cdr3_aa: CASSEYLTGELFF

cdr3_length: 16
j_call: TRBJ1-1
d_call: .
clone_size: few
v_call: TRBV7-9
cdr3_aa: CASSLSVGRMNTEAFF

cdr3_length: 15
j_call: TRBJ2-7
d_call: TRBD2
clone_size: .
v_call: TRBV7-2
cdr3_aa: CASSLPSGGTYEQYF

cdr3_length: 14
j_call: TRBJ2-2
d_call: .
clone_size: few
v_call: TRBV15
cdr3_aa: CATSRDWVGGELFF

cdr3_length: 16
j_call: TRBJ2-3
d_call: .
clone_size: many
v_call: TRBV5-1
cdr3_aa: CASSSRPTPSTDTQYF

cdr3_length: 15
j_call: TRBJ2-7
d_call: TRBD1
clone_size: .
v_call: TRBV7-9
cdr3_aa: CASSTGQGFSYEQYF

cdr3_length: 13
j_call: TRBJ1-1
d_call: .
clone_size: many
v_call: TRBV25-1
cdr3_aa: CASRGTGLAEAFF